The subject of this entry is one TCR beta chain. TCRdb independently ran MiXCR on the RT-PCR reads; one entry per CDR3 protein. Counted here are about 96,000 distinct CDR3 sequences, around 48% occurring once; the ten biggest clones make up approximately 66%. V lost 1 base and J lost 5, with 7 bases in between. The CDR3 is 12 amino acids. The germline V gene has CDR1 SGHRS and CDR2 YFSETQ. This record comes from a study of patients and donors after allogeneic stem cell transplantation. The sequenced material came from blood, either unsorted or a sorted T cell fraction (not recorded which). The receptor was derived from a human donor who was either an allogeneic HSCT recipient or a stem cell or donor lymphocyte infusion donor (not recorded which). It is not recorded whose cells these are; they may come from a transplant donor. This chain links TRBV5-1 with TRBJ2-7; D not certain. CDR3 region: CASSLREDEQYF. CDR3 sequence (DNA): TGCGCCAGCAGCTTGAGAGAGGACGAGCAGTACTTC.